Reported below is one T cell receptor (beta chain). TCRdb's table, derived via immunoSEQ multiplex PCR, lists solely in-frame clones and lacks some. This sample has around 30,000 clones; roughly 76% occur once, and the top ten carry about 2.5%. This entry is derived from a study of STAT5B mutations in CD4+ large granular lymphocyte leukemia. This sequence was found in a human donor in good health. Specimen: CD4+ T cells from blood buffy coats.

CDR3 sequence: CASSMGRSLNTEAFF. CDR3 coding DNA: TGTGCCAGCAGCATGGGACGGTCCTTGAACACTGAAGCTTTCTTT. The V gene is TRBV11-2, the J gene TRBJ1-1; a weak D match, TRBD1 (5 bases). Trimming cost V 5 bases and J 0 bases, with 13 bases left between them. This CDR3 comprises 15 residues. Germline V gene lookup returns CDR1 SGHAT and CDR2 FQNNGV.